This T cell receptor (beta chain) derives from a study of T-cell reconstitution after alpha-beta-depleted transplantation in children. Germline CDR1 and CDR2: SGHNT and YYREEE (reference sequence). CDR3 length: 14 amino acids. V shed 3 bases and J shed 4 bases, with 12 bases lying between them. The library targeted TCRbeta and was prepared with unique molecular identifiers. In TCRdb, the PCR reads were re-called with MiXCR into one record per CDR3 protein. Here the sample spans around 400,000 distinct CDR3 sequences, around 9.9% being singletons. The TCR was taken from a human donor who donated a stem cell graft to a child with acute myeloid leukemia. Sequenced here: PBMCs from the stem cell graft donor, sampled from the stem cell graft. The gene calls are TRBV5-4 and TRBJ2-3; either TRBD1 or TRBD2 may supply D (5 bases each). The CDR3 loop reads CASSWGPPADTQYF. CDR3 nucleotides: TGTGCCAGCAGCTGGGGACCGCCCGCAGATACGCAGTATTTT. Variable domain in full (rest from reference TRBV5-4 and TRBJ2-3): ETGVTQSPTHLIKTRGQQVTLRCSSQSGHNTVSWYQQALGQGPQFIFQYYREEENGRGNFPPRFSGLQFPNYSSELNVNALELDDSALYLCASSWGPPADTQYFGPGTRLTVL.